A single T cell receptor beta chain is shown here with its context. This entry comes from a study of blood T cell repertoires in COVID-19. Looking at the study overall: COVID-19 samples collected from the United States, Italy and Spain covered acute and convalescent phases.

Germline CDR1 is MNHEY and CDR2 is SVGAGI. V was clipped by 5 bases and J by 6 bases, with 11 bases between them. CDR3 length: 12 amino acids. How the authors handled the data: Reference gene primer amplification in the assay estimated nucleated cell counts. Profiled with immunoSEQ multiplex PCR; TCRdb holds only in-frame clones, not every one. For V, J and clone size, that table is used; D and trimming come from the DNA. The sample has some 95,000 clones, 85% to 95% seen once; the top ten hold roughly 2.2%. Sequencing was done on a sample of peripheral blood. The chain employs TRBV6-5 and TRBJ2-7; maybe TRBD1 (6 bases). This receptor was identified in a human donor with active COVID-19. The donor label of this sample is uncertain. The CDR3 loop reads CASSPGAGEQYF. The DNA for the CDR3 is TGTGCCAGCAGTCCAGGGGCGGGCGAGCAGTACTTC.